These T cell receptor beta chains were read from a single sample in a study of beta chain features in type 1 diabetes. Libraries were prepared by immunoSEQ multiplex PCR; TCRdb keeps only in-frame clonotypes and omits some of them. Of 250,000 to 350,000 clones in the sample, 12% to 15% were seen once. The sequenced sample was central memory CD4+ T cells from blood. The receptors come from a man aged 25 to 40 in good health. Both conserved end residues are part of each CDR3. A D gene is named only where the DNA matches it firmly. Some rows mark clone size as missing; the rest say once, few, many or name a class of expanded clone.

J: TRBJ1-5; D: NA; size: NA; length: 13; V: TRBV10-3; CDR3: CAISDGGEQPQHF; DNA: TGTGCCATCAGTGACGGAGGGGAGCAGCCCCAGCATTTT
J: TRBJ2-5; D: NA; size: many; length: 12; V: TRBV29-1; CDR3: CSVERGRETQYF; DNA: TGCAGCGTTGAGAGGGGCCGGGAGACCCAGTACTTC
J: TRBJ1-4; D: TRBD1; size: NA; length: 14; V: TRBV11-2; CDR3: CASSKGQGNEKLFF; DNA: TGTGCCAGCAGTAAGGGACAGGGGAATGAAAAACTGTTTTTT
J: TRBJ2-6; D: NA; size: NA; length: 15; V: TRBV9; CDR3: CASSLTSSGANVLTF; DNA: TGTGCCAGCAGCCTGACATCTTCTGGGGCCAACGTCCTGACTTTC
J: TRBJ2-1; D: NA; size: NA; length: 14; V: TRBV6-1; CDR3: CASSEAVRLNEQFF; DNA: TGTGCCAGCAGTGAAGCGGTGCGGCTGAATGAGCAGTTCTTC
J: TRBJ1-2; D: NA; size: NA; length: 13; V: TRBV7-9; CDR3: CASTLQDAYGYTF; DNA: TGTGCCAGCACCCTACAGGACGCCTATGGCTACACCTTC
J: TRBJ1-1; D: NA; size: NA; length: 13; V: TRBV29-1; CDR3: CSVEGPSGIEAFF; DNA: TGCAGCGTTGAGGGACCGTCGGGCATTGAAGCTTTCTTT
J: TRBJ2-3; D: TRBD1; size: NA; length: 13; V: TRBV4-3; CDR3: CASSGTGINTQYF; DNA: TGCGCCAGCAGCGGGACAGGGATAAATACGCAGTATTTT
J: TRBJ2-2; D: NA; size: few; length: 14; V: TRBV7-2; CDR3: CASSLVWRTGELFF; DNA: TGTGCCAGCAGCTTAGTCTGGCGCACCGGGGAGCTGTTTTTT
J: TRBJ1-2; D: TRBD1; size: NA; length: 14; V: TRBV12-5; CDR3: CASGSPPGQSGYTF; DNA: TGTGCTAGTGGTTCGCCACCGGGACAGAGCGGCTACACCTTC